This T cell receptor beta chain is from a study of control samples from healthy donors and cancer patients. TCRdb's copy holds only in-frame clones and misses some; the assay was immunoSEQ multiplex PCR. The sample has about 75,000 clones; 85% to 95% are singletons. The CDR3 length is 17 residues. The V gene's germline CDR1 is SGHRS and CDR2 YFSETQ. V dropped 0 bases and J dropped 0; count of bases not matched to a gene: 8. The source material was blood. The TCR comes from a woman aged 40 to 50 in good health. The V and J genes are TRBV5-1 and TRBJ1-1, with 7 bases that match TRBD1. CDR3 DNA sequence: TGCGCCAGCAGCTTGGTAAAGGGACAGACGATGAACACTGAAGCTTTCTTT. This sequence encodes CASSLVKGQTMNTEAFF.